Described below is a single T cell receptor (beta chain) sequence and its context. Its antigen is as yet unknown. These data belong to a study of T cell repertoires in cytomegalovirus infection. TCRdb re-called the reads through MiXCR, storing one row per CDR3 protein. The repertoire holds approximately 260,000 distinct CDR3 sequences, with roughly a fifth as singletons. Germline loops: CDR1 MNHEY, CDR2 SMNVEV (reference sequence). CDR3 length equals 14 residues. Trimming removed 2 bases from V and 3 bases from J, with 11 bases in between. Study-level points and caveats: Cumulative public TCR beta family frequency identified carriers of CMV plus the relevant HLA. Clonotypes of TCR beta that were HLA-C-restricted and CMV-specific dominated the ex vivo response.

This sequence joins TRBV27 and TRBJ2-7; D unclear. The input for sequencing was cultured PBMCs, taken from culture after CMV antigen stimulation. The sequence came from a human donor in good health (CMV status not recorded). Some clones in this sample may be carry-over from other donors' samples. Here the CDR3 DNA reads TGTGCCAGCAGTTTAATGCCCCCTTTCTACGAGCAGTACTTC. Amino acid sequence: CASSLMPPFYEQYF.